Following are 10 T cell receptor beta chains from one sample sequenced in a study of cytotoxic CD8 clonotypes in ibrutinib-treated CLL. Here immunoSEQ multiplex PCR was the method, and the copy in TCRdb shows in-frame clones only, minus some. The table records tens of thousands of clones, roughly 49% of them present only once. This sample comprised PBMCs, obtained before ibrutinib treatment. The source of these receptors is a human donor with chronic lymphocytic leukemia.

The chain recombines TRBV10-3 with TRBJ2-3, with D perhaps matching TRBD1 (5 bases). Germline V gene lookup returns CDR1 ENHRY and CDR2 SYGVKD. Deletions cut 0 bases from V and 0 bases from J, with 7 bases between. This CDR3 region has 15 residues. The CDR3 nucleotides read TGTGCCATCAGTGAGTCGACAGCTAGCACAGATACGCAGTATTTT. It codes for CAISESTASTDTQYF.

The genes are TRBV30 and TRBJ1-1; 7 nucleotides line up with TRBD1. The germline V gene has CDR1 GTSNPN and CDR2 SVGIG (reference sequence). Losses at the gene ends were 5 bases for V and 8 bases for J; bases not matched to a gene: 11. This CDR3 region has 13 residues. For the CDR3, the DNA is TGTGCCTGGCTGGACAGGCGCCTCTTGGAAGCTTTCTTT. Residues: CAWLDRRLLEAFF.

This clone was seen a handful of times. CDR3 residues: CASNLGARGWTGELFF. CDR3 sequence (DNA): TGTGCCAGTAACCTAGGGGCCCGAGGGTGGACCGGGGAGCTGTTTTTT. The chain carries TRBV19 and TRBJ2-2; D may correspond to TRBD1 or TRBD2 (5 bases each). Trimming stripped 7 bases from V and 5 bases from J, with 20 bases between. From germline, CDR1 is LNHDA and CDR2 SQIVND (reference sequence). This CDR3 has 16 amino acids.

This clone was seen more than once but under ten times. The J gene is TRBJ2-6, the V gene TRBV7-3, with TRBD1 matching 7 bases. CDR3 size: 15 residues. V gave up 6 bases and J gave up 2 bases; unmatched junction bases: 4. Germline V gene data show CDR1 as SGHTA and CDR2 as FQGTGA. The CDR3 reads CASSSQGTGANVLTF. CDR3 bases: TGTGCCAGCAGTTCACAGGGGACTGGGGCCAACGTCCTGACTTTC.

The chain links TRBV6-4 to TRBJ1-1; D remains ambiguous. With 0 bases removed from V and 6 bases from J, the gap between germline ends came to 8 bases. The CDR3 contains 13 residues. Germline values: CDR1 MRHNA, CDR2 SNTAGT. The CDR3 DNA reads TGTGCCAGCAGTGACTCGAGGTCCCCTGAAGCTTTCTTT. This gives the protein CASSDSRSPEAFF.

The chain is built from TRBV30 and TRBJ2-1; 7 bases are a match to TRBD1. Trimming took 4 bases from V and 7 from J; bases not matched to a gene: 10. The germline CDR1 and CDR2 sequences are GTSNPN and SVGIG (reference sequence). The length of the CDR3 is 14 residues. CDR3 sequence: CAWTDRVDSNEQFF. CDR3 bases: TGTGCCTGGACCGACAGGGTGGATTCTAATGAGCAGTTCTTC.

The CDR3 DNA reads as TGTGCCAGCAGCCTTGGGACAGCAAGTGAAGCTTTCTTT. Protein: CASSLGTASEAFF. V is TRBV7-3 and J is TRBJ1-1; 7 bases map to TRBD1. Per germline, CDR1 SGHTA and CDR2 FQGTGA. The ends lost 5 bases at V and 7 bases at J; junction bases unmatched: 7. This CDR3 region has 13 residues.

J is TRBJ1-5 and V is TRBV6-6; D is possibly TRBD1 (5 bases). Trimming took off 2 bases at V and 0 bases at J, with 8 bases between the two ends. Germline V gene data show CDR1 as MNHNY and CDR2 as SVGAGI (reference sequence). The CDR3 length is 15 residues. CDR3 coding DNA: TGTGCCAGCAGTTACAGCAGGGATAGCAATCAGCCCCAGCATTTT. Protein product: CASSYSRDSNQPQHF.

This chain uses TRBV20-1 with TRBJ1-1; D unresolved. V was clipped by 5 bases and J by 7 bases, with 11 bases between them. CDR1 DFQATT and CDR2 SNEGSKA come from the germline V gene (reference sequence). This CDR3 is built from 11 residues. CDR3 residues: CSAPNAFEAFF. The CDR3 DNA sequence: TGCAGTGCTCCAAACGCCTTTGAAGCTTTCTTT.

The chain carries TRBV4-2 and TRBJ2-7; no clear D. The CDR3 is 16 residues long. The V and J ends lost 1 base and 6 bases respectively, with 19 bases between them. Germline V gives CDR1 LGHNA, CDR2 YNFKEQ. CDR3 in DNA: TGTGCCAGCAGCCAAGGCTCCTCGCAGCCTAGGCGCGAGCAGTACTTC. Its protein product is CASSQGSSQPRREQYF.